This entry features one T cell receptor beta chain sequence. The data were obtained in a study of blood T cell repertoires in COVID-19. About the research overall: Sources were T cells, B-cell-depleted T cells, or PBMCs; the material itself was cDNA or gDNA.

The germline V gene has CDR1 MDHEN and CDR2 SYDVKM. Trimming left V 6 bases short and J 0 bases short, with 12 bases between. The CDR3 is 15 amino acids. In the source study's methods: Reference gene primer amplification gave estimated nucleated cell counts. Measured with immunoSEQ multiplex PCR; TCRdb has only the in-frame clones, and not every one. That table gives V, J and clone size, and the DNA gave D and trimming. Of some 150,000 clones in the sample, more than 80% were seen once. The V and J genes are TRBV28 and TRBJ1-5; D possibly corresponds to TRBD1 (6 bases). The sequenced sample consisted of peripheral blood. The receptor's source is a man between 45 and 60 years old with acute or convalescent COVID-19. DNA of the CDR3: TGTGCCAGCAGCGCAACAGGGTATAGCAATCAGCCCCAGCATTTT. It translates to CASSATGYSNQPQHF. Based on the CDR3 plus reference TRBV28 and TRBJ1-5, the full variable domain is DVKVTQSSRYLVKRTGEKVFLECVQDMDHENMFWYRQDPGLGLRLIYFSYDVKMKEKGDIPEGYSVSREKKERFSLILESASTNQTSMYLCASSATGYSNQPQHFGDGTRLSIL.